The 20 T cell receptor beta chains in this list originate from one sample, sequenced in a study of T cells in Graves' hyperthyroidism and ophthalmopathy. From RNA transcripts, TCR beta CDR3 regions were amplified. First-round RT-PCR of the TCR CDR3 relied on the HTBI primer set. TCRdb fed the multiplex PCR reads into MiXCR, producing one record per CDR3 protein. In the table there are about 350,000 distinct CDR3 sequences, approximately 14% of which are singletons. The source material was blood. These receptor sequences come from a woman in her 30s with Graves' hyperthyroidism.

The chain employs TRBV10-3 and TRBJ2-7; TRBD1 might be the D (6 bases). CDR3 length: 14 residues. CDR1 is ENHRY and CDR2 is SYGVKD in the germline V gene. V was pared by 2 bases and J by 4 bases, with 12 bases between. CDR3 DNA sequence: TGTGCCATCAGTGAGGTCGGGACACCATACGAGCAGTACTTC. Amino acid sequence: CAISEVGTPYEQYF.

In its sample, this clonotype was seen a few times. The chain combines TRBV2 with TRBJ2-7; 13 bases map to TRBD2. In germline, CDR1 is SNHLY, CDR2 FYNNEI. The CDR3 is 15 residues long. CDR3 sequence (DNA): TGTTCCGAGGTGGGACTAGCGGGAAACGCCTACGAGCAGTACTTC. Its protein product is CSEVGLAGNAYEQYF.

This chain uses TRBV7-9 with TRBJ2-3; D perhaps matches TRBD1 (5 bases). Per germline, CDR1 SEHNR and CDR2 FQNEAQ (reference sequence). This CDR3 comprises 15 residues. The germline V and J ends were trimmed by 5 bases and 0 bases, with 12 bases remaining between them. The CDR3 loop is CASSPRDRSTDTQYF. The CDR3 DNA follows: TGTGCCAGCAGCCCCCGAGACAGAAGCACAGATACGCAGTATTTT.

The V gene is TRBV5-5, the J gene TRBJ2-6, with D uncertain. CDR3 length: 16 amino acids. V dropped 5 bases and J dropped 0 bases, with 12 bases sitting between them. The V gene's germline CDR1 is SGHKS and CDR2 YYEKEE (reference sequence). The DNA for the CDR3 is TGTGCCAGCAGTTTGCATATATCCTCTGGGGCCAACGTCCTGACTTTC. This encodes CASSLHISSGANVLTF.

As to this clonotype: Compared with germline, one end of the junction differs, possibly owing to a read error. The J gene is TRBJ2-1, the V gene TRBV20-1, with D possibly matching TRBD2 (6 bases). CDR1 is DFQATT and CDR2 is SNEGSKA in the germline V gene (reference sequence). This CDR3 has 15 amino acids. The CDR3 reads CSARDTRDLPNEQLF. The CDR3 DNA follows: TGCAGTGCTAGAGATACGCGGGATCTTCCCAATGAGCAGTTATTC.

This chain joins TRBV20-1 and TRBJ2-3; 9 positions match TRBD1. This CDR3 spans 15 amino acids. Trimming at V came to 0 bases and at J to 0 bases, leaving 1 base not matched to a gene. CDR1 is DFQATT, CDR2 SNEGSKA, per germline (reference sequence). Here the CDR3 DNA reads TGCAGTGCTAGAGACGGGACAGGGAGCACAGATACGCAGTATTTT. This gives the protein CSARDGTGSTDTQYF.

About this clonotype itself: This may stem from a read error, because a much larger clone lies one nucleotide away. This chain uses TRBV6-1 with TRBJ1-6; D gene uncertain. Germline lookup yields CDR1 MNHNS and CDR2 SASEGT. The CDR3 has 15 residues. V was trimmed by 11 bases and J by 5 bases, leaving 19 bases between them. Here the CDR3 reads CAASVGRRDNSPLHF. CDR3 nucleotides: TGTGCCGCCAGCGTAGGACGGCGGGATAATTCACCCCTCCACTTT.

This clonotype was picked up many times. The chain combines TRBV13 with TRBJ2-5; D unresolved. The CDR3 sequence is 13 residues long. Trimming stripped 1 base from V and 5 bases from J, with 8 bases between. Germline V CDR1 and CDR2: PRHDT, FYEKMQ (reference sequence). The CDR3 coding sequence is TGTGCCAGCAGCTTAGACACGGCGGAGACCCAGTACTTC. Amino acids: CASSLDTAETQYF.

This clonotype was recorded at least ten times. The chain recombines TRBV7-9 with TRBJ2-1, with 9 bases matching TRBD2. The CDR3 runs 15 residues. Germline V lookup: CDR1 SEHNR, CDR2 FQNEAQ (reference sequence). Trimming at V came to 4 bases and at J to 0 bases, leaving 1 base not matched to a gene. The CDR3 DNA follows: TGTGCCAGCAGCTCTAGCGGGGCCTCCTACAATGAGCAGTTCTTC. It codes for CASSSSGASYNEQFF.

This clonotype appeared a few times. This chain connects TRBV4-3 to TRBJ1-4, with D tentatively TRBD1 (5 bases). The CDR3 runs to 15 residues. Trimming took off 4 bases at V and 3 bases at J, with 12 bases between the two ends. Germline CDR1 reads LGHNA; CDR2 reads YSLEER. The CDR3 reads CASSLGGAPNEKLFF. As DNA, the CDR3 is TGCGCCAGCAGCCTAGGCGGGGCCCCTAATGAAAAACTGTTTTTT.

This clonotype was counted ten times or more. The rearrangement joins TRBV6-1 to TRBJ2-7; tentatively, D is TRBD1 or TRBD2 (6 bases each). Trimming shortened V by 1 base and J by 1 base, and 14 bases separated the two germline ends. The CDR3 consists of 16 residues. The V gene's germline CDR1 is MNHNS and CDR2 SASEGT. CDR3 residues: CASSEEGGAGSYEQYF. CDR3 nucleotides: TGTGCCAGCAGTGAAGAGGGGGGCGCGGGTTCCTACGAGCAGTACTTC.

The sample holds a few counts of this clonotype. CDR3 region: CASSGPGTGSYGYTF. The CDR3 DNA reads as TGTGCCAGCAGCGGTCCCGGGACAGGTAGCTATGGCTACACCTTC. The chain is built from TRBV7-9 and TRBJ1-2; TRBD1 agrees at 8 bases. This CDR3 contains 15 residues. V lost 5 bases to trimming and J lost 4 bases; unmatched junction nucleotides: 9. Per germline, CDR1 SEHNR and CDR2 FQNEAQ (reference sequence).

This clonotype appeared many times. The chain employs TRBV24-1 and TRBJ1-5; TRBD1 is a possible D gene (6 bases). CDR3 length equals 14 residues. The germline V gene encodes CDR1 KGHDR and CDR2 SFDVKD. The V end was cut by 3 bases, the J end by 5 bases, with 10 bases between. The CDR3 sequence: CATSDRDTYQPQHF. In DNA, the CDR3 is TGTGCCACCAGTGATCGGGACACCTATCAGCCCCAGCATTTT.

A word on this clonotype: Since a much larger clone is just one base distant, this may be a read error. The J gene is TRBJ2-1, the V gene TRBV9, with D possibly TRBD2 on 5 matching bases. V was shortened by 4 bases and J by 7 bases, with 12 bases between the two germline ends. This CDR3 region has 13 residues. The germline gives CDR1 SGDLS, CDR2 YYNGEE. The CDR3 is CASSRTGSNEQFF. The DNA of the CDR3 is TGTGCCAGCAGCCGGACTGGTTCGAATGAGCAGTTCTTC.

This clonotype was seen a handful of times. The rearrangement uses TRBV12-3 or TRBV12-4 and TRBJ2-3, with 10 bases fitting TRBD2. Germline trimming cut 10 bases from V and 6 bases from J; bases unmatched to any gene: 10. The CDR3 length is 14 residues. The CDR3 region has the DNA TGTGCCACCAGCCTGAGCGGGGGGGCGGATACGCAGTATTTT. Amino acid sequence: CATSLSGGADTQYF.

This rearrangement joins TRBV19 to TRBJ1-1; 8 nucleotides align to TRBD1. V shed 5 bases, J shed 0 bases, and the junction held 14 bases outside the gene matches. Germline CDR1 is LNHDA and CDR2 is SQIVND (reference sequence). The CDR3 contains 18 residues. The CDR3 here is CASSLLPGGAEMNTEAFF. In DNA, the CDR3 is TGTGCCAGTAGTTTATTACCAGGGGGCGCGGAGATGAACACTGAAGCTTTCTTT.

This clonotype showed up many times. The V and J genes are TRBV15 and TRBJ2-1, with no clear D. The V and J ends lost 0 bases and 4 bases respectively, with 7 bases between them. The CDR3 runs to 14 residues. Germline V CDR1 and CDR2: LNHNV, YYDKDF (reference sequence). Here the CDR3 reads CATSREGPYNEQFF. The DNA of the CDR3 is TGTGCCACCAGCAGAGAAGGCCCTTACAATGAGCAGTTCTTC.

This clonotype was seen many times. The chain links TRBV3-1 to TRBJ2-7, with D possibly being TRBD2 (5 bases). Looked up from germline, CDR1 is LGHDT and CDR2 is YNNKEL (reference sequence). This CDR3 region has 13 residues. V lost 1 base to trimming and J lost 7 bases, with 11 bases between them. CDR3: CASSQGLPTEQYF. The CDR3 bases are TGTGCCAGCAGCCAAGGACTACCAACGGAGCAGTACTTC.

The CDR3 sequence: CASSLREGDQYF. The CDR3, as DNA: TGTGCCAGCAGCTTGCGGGAGGGGGATCAGTACTTC. The V call is TRBV5-5, the J call TRBJ2-4; 8 bases line up with TRBD2. Losses at the gene ends were 1 base for V and 12 bases for J; bases not matched to a gene: 3. CDR1 and CDR2 from the germline V gene are SGHKS and YYEKEE (reference sequence). This CDR3 is 12 amino acids long.

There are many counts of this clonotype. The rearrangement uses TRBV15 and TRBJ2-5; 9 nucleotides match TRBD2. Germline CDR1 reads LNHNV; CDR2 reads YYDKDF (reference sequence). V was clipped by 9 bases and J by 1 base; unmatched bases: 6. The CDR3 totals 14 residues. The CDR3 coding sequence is TGTGCCACGGGCACTAGCGGGCTCCAAGAGACCCAGTACTTC. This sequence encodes CATGTSGLQETQYF. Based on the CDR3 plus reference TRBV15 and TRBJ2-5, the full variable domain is DAMVIQNPRYQVTQFGKPVTLSCSQTLNHNVMYWYQQKSSQAPKLLFHYYDKDFNNEADTPDNFQSRRPNTSFCFLDIRSPGLGDTAMYLCATGTSGLQETQYFGPGTRLLVL.